A single sample gave rise to the 23 T cell receptor beta chains below, sequenced in a study of T cells in women clearing cervical HPV infection. The assay was immunoSEQ multiplex PCR, and TCRdb's table has in-frame clones only and misses some. The table lists about 40,000 clones. Sample: blood buffy coat. These receptors were taken from a woman aged 18 to 75 with a cervical HPV16 infection that either progressed to CIN3+ or cleared (not recorded which).

On this clone itself: The observed sequence ends 3 residues before the CDR3 terminus, with the missing tail filled in from the germline J gene. V usage is TRBV7-2 and J usage is TRBJ2-1; 10 bases align to TRBD2. V was pared by 6 bases and J by 4 bases, with 6 bases of the junction left unmatched. The germline V gene encodes CDR1 SGHTA and CDR2 FQGNSA. CDR3 size: 15 residues. The CDR3 spells CASRQTSGPYNEQFF. CDR3 DNA, as far as it was read: TGTGCCAGCAGACAGACTAGCGGGCCTTACAATGAG.

Notes on this clone: The read stops 3 residues short of the end of the CDR3; the missing end is completed from the germline J gene. The chain combines TRBV19 with TRBJ1-3, with D possibly TRBD1 on 5 matching bases. The CDR3 extends over 15 amino acids. Germline V gives CDR1 LNHDA, CDR2 SQIVND (reference sequence). Trimming shortened V by 3 bases and J by 1 base, and 10 bases separated the two germline ends. This CDR3 reads CASSIGAGSGNTIYF. The part of the CDR3 DNA that was read is TGTGCCAGTAGTATTGGGGCAGGGTCTGGAAACACC.

On this clone: With the read ending 3 residues before the CDR3 end, the germline J gene is used to fill in that end. The chain combines TRBV10-3 with TRBJ1-6; TRBD1 matches at 10 bases. This CDR3 is 15 amino acids long. V trimming: 6 bases; J trimming: 5 bases; junction bases outside the gene matches: 4. The germline gives CDR1 ENHRY, CDR2 SYGVKD. The part of the CDR3 DNA that was read is TGTGCCATCAGGGGGGACAGGGGCAATAATTCACCC. It codes for CAIRGDRGNNSP. The CDR3 reads in full as CAIRGDRGNNSPLHF.

For this clone: The read stops 3 residues short of the end of the CDR3; the missing end is completed from the germline J gene. V is TRBV4-1 and J is TRBJ1-6, with 11 positions matching TRBD1. The V segment lost 4 bases and the J segment 8 bases; nucleotides outside the gene matches: 4. Germline CDR1 is MGHRA and CDR2 is YSYEKL. This CDR3 comprises 15 residues. The DNA read from the CDR3 is TGCGCCAGCAGCCGGGACAGGGGGATGGATTCACCC. Its translation is CASSRDRGMDSP. The CDR3, in full, reads CASSRDRGMDSPLHF.

Concerning this clone itself: The observed sequence ends 3 residues before the CDR3 terminus, with the missing tail filled in from the germline J gene. This sequence joins TRBV20-1 and TRBJ1-1; 8 nucleotides align to TRBD1. Germline loops: CDR1 DFQATT, CDR2 SNEGSKA (reference sequence). Unmatched junction bases numbered 9, after V lost 5 bases and J lost 4 bases. CDR3 length: 14 residues. CDR3 DNA, as far as it was read: TGCAGTGCTCAATGGACAGGGCAGGGCACTGAA. Translating gives CSAQWTGQGTE. The entire CDR3 reads CSAQWTGQGTEAFF.

As regards this clone: The read halts 3 residues ahead of the CDR3 end, with the missing end drawn from the germline J gene. V and J are TRBV28 and TRBJ2-2, with D perhaps TRBD2 (5 bases). This CDR3 has 17 amino acids. Trimming took off 7 bases at V and 4 bases at J, with 22 bases between the two ends. CDR1 is MDHEN, CDR2 SYDVKM, per germline. The part of the CDR3 DNA that was read is TGTGCCAGCACCCCCGGTCTAGCTTACCGGGGCACCGGGGAG. Amino acids: CASTPGLAYRGTGE. The full CDR3 is CASTPGLAYRGTGELFF.

A word on this clone: The CDR3 goes on 3 residues after the read ends, and that part is filled in from the germline J gene. This rearrangement joins TRBV6-1 to TRBJ1-5, with D uncertain. This CDR3 is 17 amino acids long. V was pared by 2 bases and J by 4 bases, with 18 bases between. Germline CDR1 is MNHNS and CDR2 is SASEGT. The CDR3 bases that were read are TGTGCCAGCAGTGAATTTGTGAGAGGACTCGTGAATCAGCCC. Translated: CASSEFVRGLVNQP. The full CDR3 is CASSEFVRGLVNQPQHF.

On this clone: Other DNA sequences in this specimen translate into the identical CDR3. The covered CDR3 bases are TGTGCCAGCTCACCACCGGGGGGGGGCACAGATACG. This sequence encodes CASSPPGGGTDT. The full CDR3 sequence reads CASSPPGGGTDTQYF. The chain combines TRBV18 with TRBJ2-3, with 7 bases that match TRBD2. The CDR3 end is not reached by the read, which stops 3 residues before it; the germline J gene fills it in. Trimming cost V 0 bases and J 1 base; bases outside gene matches: 1. Looked up from germline, CDR1 is KGHSH and CDR2 is LQKENI. CDR3 length: 15 amino acids.

On this clone itself: The read gets to within 3 residues of the CDR3 end, and the germline J gene fills in the rest. The rearrangement links TRBV28 to TRBJ2-6; weak D call: TRBD2 (7 bases). Looked up from germline, CDR1 is MDHEN and CDR2 is SYDVKM. The CDR3 runs to 16 residues. V lost 3 bases to trimming and J lost 3 bases, with 12 bases between them. The CDR3 loop reads CASSFGGGDGANVLTF. CDR3 DNA (partial): TGTGCCAGCAGTTTTGGGGGGGGCGATGGGGCCAACGTC.

As regards this clone: The sequenced fragment ends 3 residues before the CDR3 boundary, so the rest is inferred from the germline J gene. The chain has TRBV18 and TRBJ2-1, with D possibly matching TRBD1 (6 bases). Germline V gives CDR1 KGHSH, CDR2 LQKENI. V was pared by 2 bases and J by 5 bases, with 10 bases between. This CDR3 is built from 14 residues. The CDR3 DNA, read in part, is TGTGCCAGCTCACCAGGGGGCGGAAACAATGAG. This sequence encodes CASSPGGGNNE. The complete CDR3 sequence is CASSPGGGNNEQFF.

A word on this clone: The CDR3 end lies 3 residues beyond the end of the read and is filled in from the germline J gene. This chain connects TRBV5-6 to TRBJ1-2, with TRBD1 matching over 10 bases. Germline V gene data show CDR1 as SGHDT and CDR2 as YYEEEE. Losses at the gene ends were 4 bases for V and 7 bases for J; bases not matched to a gene: 7. The CDR3 length is 14 residues. This CDR3 is CASSTRQGAGGYTF. CDR3 DNA (partial): TGTGCCAGCAGCACCAGACAGGGGGCCGGTGGC.

Note on this clone: The CDR3 is cut off 3 residues early in the read; its end comes from the germline J gene. V usage is TRBV19 and J usage is TRBJ1-6; D gene ambiguous. The ends were cut back, 2 bases at V and 5 bases at J, with 16 bases in the middle. The CDR3 has 17 residues. Looked up from germline, CDR1 is LNHDA and CDR2 is SQIVND (reference sequence). The CDR3 region is CASSILAGGRDNSPLHF. CDR3 DNA (partial): TGTGCCAGTAGTATATTAGCGGGAGGACGGGATAATTCACCC.

Concerning this clone itself: Read coverage stops 3 residues before the CDR3 terminus; the germline J gene supplies the remainder. The V and J genes are TRBV5-3 and TRBJ1-6, with TRBD1 as a possible D gene (5 bases). TRBV5-3 is placed among ORFs of uncertain function. CDR3 length: 17 residues. V lost 1 base and J 7 bases, leaving 18 bases between the germline ends. CDR3 sequence: CARSLRGAGDRNSPLHF. The CDR3 DNA, read in part, is TGTGCCAGAAGCTTGCGTGGAGCGGGGGATCGGAATTCACCC.

A note on this clone: Sequencing ends 3 residues short of the CDR3 end; the germline J gene provides the rest. The V call is TRBV7-9, the J call TRBJ2-7; D is possibly TRBD1 (6 bases). This CDR3 is 13 amino acids long. V lost 5 bases and J 1 base, leaving 9 bases between the germline ends. Germline lookup yields CDR1 SEHNR and CDR2 FQNEAQ (reference sequence). CDR3 region: CASSDRSSYEQYF. Partial CDR3 DNA: TGTGCCAGCAGCGACAGGAGTTCCTACGAG.

With respect to this clone: The read stops 3 residues short of the end of the CDR3; the missing end is completed from the germline J gene. The chain uses TRBV19 and TRBJ2-6, with 10 positions matching TRBD1. The V segment lost 2 bases and the J segment 0 bases; nucleotides outside the gene matches: 16. Germline CDR1 is LNHDA and CDR2 is SQIVND (reference sequence). The CDR3 spans 22 residues. The sequenced part of the CDR3 DNA is TGTGCCAGTAGTATAAAACGTGACCCAGGGACAGGGGTCCCCTCTGGGGCCAACGTC. This codes for CASSIKRDPGTGVPSGANV. The full CDR3 sequence reads CASSIKRDPGTGVPSGANVLTF.

Of note for this clone: Coverage ceases 3 residues before the CDR3 finishes, and the germline J gene fills in the end. This chain links TRBV7-9 with TRBJ2-1; the match to TRBD1 covers 8 bases. The CDR3 covers 15 residues. Trimming at V came to 1 base and at J to 8 bases, leaving 7 bases not matched to a gene. Germline V CDR1 and CDR2: SEHNR, FQNEAQ (reference sequence). The sequenced part of the CDR3 DNA is TGTGCCAGCAGCTTAGTCGGGACAGGAGAGGATGAG. Protein: CASSLVGTGEDE. The CDR3 reads in full as CASSLVGTGEDEQFF.

Points on this clone: The read terminates 3 residues ahead of where the CDR3 ends, so the germline J gene completes it. This chain links TRBV20-1 with TRBJ2-3; 10 bases align to TRBD2. CDR1 and CDR2 (germline): DFQATT, SNEGSKA (reference sequence). V trimming: 1 base; J trimming: 7 bases; junction bases outside the gene matches: 2. The CDR3 is made up of 13 amino acids. CDR3 amino acids: CSARALAGNTQYF. The DNA read from the CDR3 is TGCAGTGCTAGAGCACTAGCGGGGAATACG.

With regard to this clone: Read coverage stops 3 residues before the CDR3 terminus; the germline J gene supplies the remainder. The rearrangement links TRBV5-1 to TRBJ2-6; 7 bases are shared with TRBD1. Germline trimming cut 4 bases from V and 4 bases from J; bases unmatched to any gene: 5. The germline gives CDR1 SGHRS, CDR2 YFSETQ. The CDR3 is 15 amino acids. CDR3 residues: CASSDDRAGANVLTF. Incomplete CDR3 DNA: TGCGCCAGCAGCGACGACAGGGCCGGGGCCAACGTC.

In the case of this clone: Sequencing ends 3 residues short of the CDR3 end; the germline J gene provides the rest. This sequence joins TRBV19 and TRBJ1-2; 8 positions agree with TRBD1. CDR3 length equals 15 residues. The V gene's germline CDR1 is LNHDA and CDR2 SQIVND (reference sequence). Losses at the gene ends were 10 bases for V and 5 bases for J; bases not matched to a gene: 15. CDR3 loop: CATRLGRTGTYGYTF. The CDR3 DNA, read in part, is TGTGCCACCCGTCTGGGGCGGACAGGGACGTATGGC.

Note on this clone: The sequence runs out 3 residues before the end of the CDR3; the remainder is reconstructed from the germline J gene. The gene calls are TRBV7-9 and TRBJ2-7; 7 bases are a match to TRBD1. Trimming cost V 5 bases and J 0 bases; bases outside gene matches: 4. The CDR3 is 14 amino acids. From germline, CDR1 is SEHNR and CDR2 FQNEAQ (reference sequence). The CDR3 sequence: CASSRGTASYEQYF. CDR3 DNA, as far as it was read: TGTGCCAGCAGCCGAGGGACAGCCTCCTACGAG.

The CDR3 DNA, read in part, is TGCAGTGCCGGAGCGGGGGAGATAAACTACGAG. It yields the protein CSAGAGEINYE. The full CDR3 protein is CSAGAGEINYEQYF. The rearrangement uses TRBV20-1 and TRBJ2-7, with 8 nucleotides matching TRBD2. The read is 3 residues too short to cover the CDR3 end, so that end is filled in from the germline J gene. CDR1 DFQATT and CDR2 SNEGSKA come from the germline V gene (reference sequence). The CDR3 has 14 residues. V lost 6 bases to trimming and J lost 3 bases; unmatched junction nucleotides: 10.

Turning to this clone: The read terminates 3 residues ahead of where the CDR3 ends, so the germline J gene completes it. This rearrangement joins TRBV9 to TRBJ2-1; the match to TRBD2 covers 7 bases. Trimming removed 0 bases from V and 3 bases from J; junction bases left unmatched: 6. CDR1 is SGDLS and CDR2 is YYNGEE in the germline V gene. This CDR3 contains 16 residues. CDR3 DNA, as far as it was read: TGTGCCAGCAGCGTAGCTTGGTGGGGGGGCTACAATGAG. This encodes CASSVAWWGGYNE. The whole CDR3 region reads CASSVAWWGGYNEQFF.

This CDR3 reads CATQGSALYEQYF. Partial CDR3 DNA: TGTGCCACACAGGGGTCAGCGCTTTACGAG. This chain connects TRBV10-3 to TRBJ2-7; 7 bases line up with TRBD1. With the read ending 3 residues before the CDR3 end, the germline J gene is used to fill in that end. The CDR3 spans 13 residues. With 10 bases clipped from V and 4 bases from J, the junction kept 10 bases outside the gene matches. Germline loops: CDR1 ENHRY, CDR2 SYGVKD.